This paragraph covers one T cell receptor beta chain sequence. Antigen specificity is unknown. The data stem from a study of cytomegalovirus exposure and HLA in healthy donors. Study observations and caveats: The authors considered a cluster of highly shared sequence variants likely to be a sequencing artifact. A classifier reportedly called cytomegalovirus status with high sensitivity and specificity.

V shed 0 bases and J shed 8 bases, with 11 bases lying between them. Germline assignment: CDR1 SGHRS and CDR2 YFSETQ. CDR3 length: 14 residues. PCR primers comprised 60 Vbeta and 13 Jbeta primers. Sequencing was performed with immunoSEQ multiplex PCR; in TCRdb, only in-frame clones are kept and a portion is missing. Seen in this sample are about 160,000 clones; the ten most common clones hold 2.1%. The sequenced sample was PBMCs. The rearrangement uses TRBV5-1 and TRBJ1-4, with D maybe TRBD1 (6 bases). This receptor was obtained from a man under 40 in good health and CMV-seronegative. The CDR3 reads CASSLGGGEEKLFF. Here the CDR3 DNA reads TGCGCCAGCAGCTTGGGCGGGGGCGAAGAAAAACTGTTTTTT.